The 5 T cell receptor beta chains reported below all come from one sample, sequenced in a study of T cells in Graves' hyperthyroidism and ophthalmopathy. Authors of the study amplified TCR beta CDR3 regions from RNA transcripts. The HTBI primer set drove a first-round RT-PCR of the TCR CDR3. TCRdb processed the multiplex PCR reads anew with MiXCR; each CDR3 protein has one entry. This sample has roughly 510,000 distinct CDR3 sequences, with roughly 20% found just once. The sequencing input was blood. All receptors come from a man younger than 30 with Graves' hyperthyroidism.

This clonotype was found many times. The gene calls are TRBV12-3 or TRBV12-4 and TRBJ1-1; no firm D call. Between the trimmed V and J ends, which lost 0 bases and 8 bases, there was a span of 10 bases. This CDR3 comprises 13 residues. In DNA form, the CDR3 reads TGTGCCAGCAGTTTAGCGTGGGCAGGAGAAGCTTTCTTT. Protein sequence: CASSLAWAGEAFF.

Ten or more counts support this clonotype. The genes are TRBV5-1 and TRBJ1-5, with D tentatively TRBD1 (5 bases). The germline V gene has CDR1 SGHRS and CDR2 YFSETQ. Trimming took off 4 bases at V and 5 bases at J, with 16 bases between the two ends. This CDR3 has 15 amino acids. The CDR3 loop reads CASSPIGGTDQPQHF. DNA for the CDR3: TGCGCCAGCAGCCCCATTGGGGGGACGGATCAGCCCCAGCATTTT.

This clonotype was seen repeatedly, ten times or more. The chain uses TRBV12-3 or TRBV12-4 and TRBJ2-2; D possibly corresponds to TRBD1 (5 bases). Trimming removed 3 bases from V and 2 bases from J, with 10 bases in between. This CDR3 has 15 amino acids. CDR3 nucleotides: TGTGCCAGCAGTTTGGGGCGCCAAAACACCGGGGAGCTGTTTTTT. This translates into CASSLGRQNTGELFF.

The table lists this clonotype with many counts. This chain joins TRBV28 and TRBJ2-7; tentative D call: TRBD2 (6 bases). This CDR3 has 12 residues. In germline, CDR1 is MDHEN, CDR2 SYDVKM. V dropped 5 bases and J dropped 9 bases, with 14 bases sitting between them. CDR3 in amino acids: CASSKERVGQYF. In DNA form, the CDR3 reads TGTGCCAGCAGTAAGGAGCGGGTCGGGCAGTACTTC.

In this sample, this clonotype turned up many times. CDR3 sequence: CASSPTEGYTF. CDR3 bases: TGTGCCAGCAGTCCCACAGAAGGCTACACCTTC. The chain couples TRBV28 to TRBJ1-2; D is undetermined. V was shortened by 5 bases and J by 8 bases, with 9 bases between the two germline ends. This CDR3 spans 11 amino acids. Per germline, CDR1 MDHEN and CDR2 SYDVKM.